These T cell receptor beta chains were read from a single sample in a study of response to subunit inactivated influenza vaccine. TCRdb processed the RT-PCR reads anew with MiXCR; each CDR3 protein has one entry. This sample yields hundreds of thousands of distinct CDR3 sequences, of which roughly 12% are seen a single time; around 10% belongs to the top ten. These data are also associated with another study on T cells expressing NK-cell markers.

Material: PBMCs from blood, obtained on the day of vaccination. These receptors all come from a man aged 50-60 years who received an inactivated influenza vaccine. Each CDR3 is given with its conserved first and last residue. A D gene is named only where the DNA matches it firmly. Expanded clones get a size class; other rows say once, few or many, or leave the size out.

clone_size j_call v_call d_call cdr3_aa cdr3_nt
many TRBJ2-7 TRBV5-6 NA CASSSTFHRSSYEQYF TGTGCCAGCAGCTCCACATTTCATAGAAGCTCCTACGAGCAGTACTTC
few TRBJ2-5 TRBV28 TRBD1 CASSIDRGETQYF TGTGCCAGCAGCATCGACAGGGGAGAGACCCAGTACTTC
few TRBJ2-3 TRBV25-1 NA CASRGWGPDTQYF TGTGCCAGCAGGGGATGGGGGCCAGATACGCAGTATTTT
NA TRBJ2-5 TRBV12-3/TRBV12-4 TRBD1 CASSTTGGKETQYF TGTGCCAGCAGTACAACAGGGGGAAAAGAGACCCAGTACTTC
NA TRBJ2-5 TRBV6-4 TRBD2 CASSRLVKWTSPQETQYF TGTGCCAGCAGTCGACTCGTAAAATGGACTAGCCCCCAAGAGACCCAGTACTTC
few TRBJ1-1 TRBV12-3/TRBV12-4 NA CASSSNPPGRGNTEAFF TGTGCCAGCAGTTCCAACCCCCCGGGGCGCGGGAACACTGAAGCTTTCTTT
many TRBJ2-3 TRBV13 NA CASSWGAADTQYF TGTGCCAGCAGCTGGGGGGCCGCAGATACGCAGTATTTT
NA TRBJ2-1 TRBV20-1 NA CSASRADVGNEQFF TGCAGTGCTAGTAGGGCAGACGTAGGCAATGAGCAGTTCTTC
NA TRBJ1-1 TRBV6-2/TRBV6-3 NA CASSLRGAEAFF TGTGCCAGCAGCCTCCGGGGGGCTGAAGCTTTCTTT
NA TRBJ1-2 TRBV28 NA CASRDSSNYGYTF TGTGCCAGCAGGGACAGTTCTAACTATGGCTACACCTTC
NA TRBJ2-5 TRBV3-1 TRBD2 CASSHRLAGFQETQYF TGTGCCAGCAGCCATCGTCTAGCGGGATTCCAAGAGACCCAGTACTTC
NA TRBJ2-1 TRBV7-6 NA CASSLTGRTNNEQFF TGTGCCAGCAGCTTAACAGGGAGAACTAACAATGAGCAGTTCTTC
NA TRBJ2-1 TRBV20-1 TRBD2 CSARSSSGDTYNEQFF TGCAGTGCTAGGTCGTCTAGCGGGGACACCTACAATGAGCAGTTCTTC
few TRBJ2-7 TRBV6-1 TRBD1 CASSRYPGQGAYEQYF TGTGCCAGCAGCCGCTACCCGGGACAGGGGGCCTACGAGCAGTACTTC
many TRBJ2-7 TRBV10-2 TRBD2 CASIGGTRPNEQYF TGCGCCAGCATTGGTGGGACTAGACCCAACGAGCAGTACTTC
few TRBJ2-5 TRBV27 TRBD1 CASSLGQGFQETQYF TGTGCCAGCAGTTTGGGACAGGGGTTCCAAGAGACCCAGTACTTC
few TRBJ2-2 TRBV15 NA CATSRAGPLGELFF TGTGCCACCAGCAGAGCAGGCCCACTCGGGGAGCTGTTTTTT
NA TRBJ2-1 TRBV7-8 NA CASSSEGGGSYNEQFF TGTGCCAGCAGCTCCGAAGGGGGAGGTTCCTACAATGAGCAGTTCTTC
many TRBJ2-7 TRBV28 NA CASSLVRGRSSSYEQYF TGTGCCAGCAGTTTAGTTCGAGGCAGGAGTTCCTCCTACGAGCAGTACTTC
NA TRBJ2-3 TRBV5-1 TRBD2 CASRSGTSGGSTDTQYF TGCGCCAGCAGATCTGGGACTAGCGGGGGAAGCACAGATACGCAGTATTTT
few TRBJ2-7 TRBV28 NA CASSLTQGPPYEQYF TGTGCCAGCAGTTTAACACAGGGACCCCCTTACGAGCAGTACTTC
many TRBJ2-3 TRBV6-5 NA CASSPTGDTQYF TGTGCCAGCAGCCCAACCGGGGATACGCAGTATTTT
NA TRBJ2-4 TRBV27 TRBD1 CASSLDRGYIQYF TGTGCCAGCAGCCTTGACAGGGGATACATTCAGTACTTC
few TRBJ2-4 TRBV11-2 NA CASSPTRGIKNIQYF TGTGCCAGCAGCCCAACCCGAGGAATCAAAAACATTCAGTACTTC
few TRBJ1-1 TRBV5-1 NA CASSRQTSETFF TGCGCCAGCAGCCGCCAGACATCTGAGACTTTCTTT